Listed below are T cell receptor beta chains from one sample, sequenced in a study of blood T cell repertoires in COVID-19. The repertoire was sequenced with immunoSEQ multiplex PCR; TCRdb's copy has only in-frame clones and lacks some. The profile shows approximately 130,000 clones, 70% to 90% of them singletons. Sequences were obtained from peripheral blood. The receptor source for this set is a human donor in a cohort sampled during active COVID-19. Each CDR3 is given with its conserved first and last residue. Fields, in order: clone size, D gene, J gene, V gene, CDR3 protein, CDR3 DNA. D genes are given only for firm matches. Size tells how often a clone was seen (once, few, many) or the class of an expanded clone, and some rows leave it out.

clone size: NA; D gene: NA; J gene: TRBJ1-1; V gene: TRBV19; CDR3 protein: CASSIFGGMNTEAFF; CDR3 DNA: TGTGCCAGTAGTATATTCGGGGGGATGAACACTGAAGCTTTCTTT
clone size: NA; D gene: NA; J gene: TRBJ1-2; V gene: TRBV27; CDR3 protein: CASSLSRALNYGYTF; CDR3 DNA: TGTGCCAGCAGTTTATCCAGGGCCCTGAACTATGGCTACACCTTC
clone size: NA; D gene: TRBD1; J gene: TRBJ2-7; V gene: TRBV19; CDR3 protein: CASSAGQGPLYEQYF; CDR3 DNA: TGTGCCAGTAGTGCGGGACAGGGACCCCTCTACGAGCAGTACTTC
clone size: NA; D gene: NA; J gene: TRBJ2-3; V gene: TRBV5-1; CDR3 protein: CASSLRGRDTQYF; CDR3 DNA: TGCGCCAGCAGCTTGCGGGGGAGGGATACGCAGTATTTT
clone size: NA; D gene: NA; J gene: TRBJ2-5; V gene: TRBV6-6; CDR3 protein: CASTATSLQETQYF; CDR3 DNA: TGTGCCAGCACCGCGACTTCGCTCCAAGAGACCCAGTACTTC
clone size: NA; D gene: NA; J gene: TRBJ1-6; V gene: TRBV11-3; CDR3 protein: CASSLRDNSPLHF; CDR3 DNA: TGTGCCAGCAGCCTGAGGGATAATTCACCCCTCCACTTT
clone size: NA; D gene: TRBD1; J gene: TRBJ1-3; V gene: TRBV2; CDR3 protein: CASRRDRGEGNTIYF; CDR3 DNA: TGTGCCAGCAGGCGGGACAGGGGTGAAGGAAACACCATATATTTT
clone size: NA; D gene: NA; J gene: TRBJ2-7; V gene: TRBV14; CDR3 protein: CASSQDFIEQYF; CDR3 DNA: TGTGCCAGCAGCCAAGATTTCATCGAGCAGTACTTC
clone size: NA; D gene: NA; J gene: TRBJ2-7; V gene: TRBV5-1; CDR3 protein: CASSGKTIHEQYF; CDR3 DNA: TGCGCCAGCAGCGGAAAAACTATCCACGAGCAGTACTTC
clone size: NA; D gene: NA; J gene: TRBJ2-4; V gene: TRBV21-1; CDR3 protein: CASSTETVAKNIQYF; CDR3 DNA: TGTGCCAGTAGCACGGAGACAGTAGCCAAAAACATTCAGTACTTC
clone size: NA; D gene: TRBD1; J gene: TRBJ1-4; V gene: TRBV18; CDR3 protein: CASSLDRGPEKLFF; CDR3 DNA: TGTGCCAGCTCTCTCGACAGGGGTCCCGAAAAACTGTTTTTT
clone size: few; D gene: NA; J gene: TRBJ2-7; V gene: TRBV6-1; CDR3 protein: CASSEVGQSYEQYF; CDR3 DNA: TGTGCCAGCAGTGAAGTAGGACAGTCCTACGAGCAGTACTTC
clone size: NA; D gene: NA; J gene: TRBJ1-1; V gene: TRBV5-1; CDR3 protein: CASSLTSYTWTEAFF; CDR3 DNA: TGCGCCAGCAGCTTAACTAGTTATACATGGACTGAAGCTTTCTTT
clone size: NA; D gene: NA; J gene: TRBJ1-5; V gene: TRBV18; CDR3 protein: CASSPGGGQPQHF; CDR3 DNA: TGTGCCAGCTCACCAGGCGGAGGCCAGCCCCAGCATTTT
clone size: once; D gene: NA; J gene: TRBJ2-5; V gene: TRBV18; CDR3 protein: CASSPLPGMETQYF; CDR3 DNA: TGTGCCAGCTCACCTCTTCCAGGGATGGAGACCCAGTACTTC
clone size: NA; D gene: NA; J gene: TRBJ2-6; V gene: TRBV3-1/TRBV3-2; CDR3 protein: CASSQDWGRAGANVLTF; CDR3 DNA: TGTGCCAGCAGCCAAGATTGGGGGCGCGCTGGGGCCAACGTCCTGACTTTC
clone size: NA; D gene: NA; J gene: TRBJ2-5; V gene: TRBV6-5; CDR3 protein: CASVSYQETQYF; CDR3 DNA: TGTGCCAGCGTCTCGTACCAAGAGACCCAGTACTTC
clone size: NA; D gene: NA; J gene: TRBJ2-4; V gene: TRBV4-1; CDR3 protein: CASSGSGPGIQYF; CDR3 DNA: TGCGCCAGCAGCGGAAGCGGTCCTGGCATTCAGTACTTC
clone size: NA; D gene: TRBD2; J gene: TRBJ2-5; V gene: TRBV10-3; CDR3 protein: CAIALAGVETQYF; CDR3 DNA: TGTGCCATCGCACTAGCGGGGGTGGAGACCCAGTACTTC
clone size: NA; D gene: NA; J gene: TRBJ1-5; V gene: TRBV5-6; CDR3 protein: CASSNRQNNQPQHF; CDR3 DNA: TGTGCCAGCAGCAATCGACAGAACAATCAGCCCCAGCATTTT
clone size: NA; D gene: NA; J gene: TRBJ2-5; V gene: TRBV7-9; CDR3 protein: CASSLGPTGMGLQETQYF; CDR3 DNA: TGTGCCAGCAGCTTAGGCCCAACAGGGATGGGCCTCCAAGAGACCCAGTACTTC
clone size: NA; D gene: NA; J gene: TRBJ2-7; V gene: TRBV6-2/TRBV6-3; CDR3 protein: CASSSSYVQGLSYEQYF; CDR3 DNA: TGTGCCAGCAGTTCCTCGTACGTGCAGGGGCTGTCCTACGAGCAGTACTTC
clone size: NA; D gene: NA; J gene: TRBJ1-2; V gene: TRBV12-3/TRBV12-4; CDR3 protein: CASQESLDYGYTF; CDR3 DNA: TGTGCCAGTCAGGAATCATTGGACTATGGCTACACCTTC
clone size: NA; D gene: NA; J gene: TRBJ2-3; V gene: TRBV7-8; CDR3 protein: CASSNRAPLGPDTQYF; CDR3 DNA: TGTGCCAGCAGCAACCGGGCCCCATTGGGGCCAGATACGCAGTATTTT
clone size: NA; D gene: TRBD1; J gene: TRBJ2-6; V gene: TRBV5-1; CDR3 protein: CASSPGQGPTGANVLTF; CDR3 DNA: TGCGCCAGCAGCCCTGGACAGGGTCCTACCGGGGCCAACGTCCTGACTTTC
clone size: NA; D gene: TRBD1; J gene: TRBJ2-1; V gene: TRBV6-2/TRBV6-3; CDR3 protein: CASSRTGGEQFF; CDR3 DNA: TGTGCCAGCAGCCGGACAGGGGGGGAGCAGTTCTTC
clone size: NA; D gene: TRBD2; J gene: TRBJ2-3; V gene: TRBV7-3; CDR3 protein: CASSPSSGDYTQYF; CDR3 DNA: TGTGCCAGCAGCCCGTCAAGCGGGGACTATACGCAGTATTTT
clone size: NA; D gene: NA; J gene: TRBJ1-2; V gene: TRBV6-6; CDR3 protein: CASSFHPVDGYTF; CDR3 DNA: TGTGCCAGCAGTTTCCACCCGGTAGATGGCTACACCTTC
clone size: NA; D gene: TRBD1; J gene: TRBJ1-6; V gene: TRBV7-8; CDR3 protein: CASSVQGQGVGSPLHF; CDR3 DNA: TGTGCCAGCAGCGTACAGGGACAGGGCGTAGGGTCACCCCTCCACTTT